The rows below give T cell receptor beta chains drawn from one sample of a study of T cell changes during pregnancy in multiple sclerosis. TCRdb's table, derived via immunoSEQ multiplex PCR, lists solely in-frame clones and lacks some. The sample records about 38,000 clones, 90% being singletons. The material sequenced was CD4+ T cells from peripheral blood mononuclear cells, taken in the second trimester of pregnancy. Receptors were obtained from a female donor with multiple sclerosis, enrolled in a pregnancy study. CDR3s include the opening cysteine and the closing phenylalanine or tryptophan.

v_gene,j_gene,CDR3aa
TRBV5-1,TRBJ2-1,CASSFSGSAFNEQFF
TRBV6-5,TRBJ2-5,CASSTGIETQYF
TRBV6-1,TRBJ2-7,CASSVGVSEQYF
TRBV28,TRBJ2-4,CASSLPTGRAGNIQYF
TRBV7-8,TRBJ1-2,CASSHTGFYGYTF
TRBV15,TRBJ2-2,CATSSPGQGDTGELFF
TRBV4-2,TRBJ1-3,CASSQDGFKGVSTGNTIYF
TRBV5-1,TRBJ2-1,CASSLGLAVYNEQFF
TRBV25-1,TRBJ2-1,CASSEFEGGEQFF
TRBV5-6,TRBJ2-3,CASRSGGTGITDTQYF
TRBV9,TRBJ2-1,CASSPQGNEQFF
TRBV6-1,TRBJ2-5,CASRPAGPETQYF
TRBV13,TRBJ1-1,CASSGRQLLVNTEAFF
TRBV5-8,TRBJ2-7,CASSVGQTRGEQYF
TRBV14,TRBJ1-1,CASSQAGMNTEAFF
TRBV7-2,TRBJ1-4,CASSLGDGNEKLFF
TRBV30,TRBJ2-1,CAWSGDSSYNEQFF
TRBV5-1,TRBJ2-2,CASSLLAGGTGELFF
TRBV29-1,TRBJ2-4,CSVENAAKNIQYF
TRBV2,TRBJ1-1,CAGLIARGTEAFF
TRBV7-6,TRBJ2-3,CASSLGSGGGTDTQYF
TRBV2,TRBJ1-1,CASRVTKGIAEAFF
TRBV9,TRBJ1-2,CASSVSGAGYTF
TRBV7-2,TRBJ2-3,CASSSRLAGNTDTQYF
TRBV7-9,TRBJ1-2,CASSSGTGTYGYTF
TRBV5-1,TRBJ2-1,CASSLAPGLAGPGVYNEQFF
TRBV7-9,TRBJ1-2,CASSPRTGFGGYTF
TRBV7-2,TRBJ2-2,CASSLGATNTGELFF
TRBV28,TRBJ2-7,CASSTGDSSYEQYF
TRBV27,TRBJ2-3,CASSFYKTDTDTQYF
TRBV25-1,TRBJ2-7,CASSESGGYEQYF
TRBV18,TRBJ2-7,CASSPYGGMGYEQYF
TRBV4-1,TRBJ2-7,CASSQGRLAGQHEQYF
TRBV19,TRBJ2-3,CASSGGTRGEQYF
TRBV10-1,TRBJ2-2,CACDLGQAYTGELFF
TRBV13,TRBJ2-7,CASSPPGQLTYEQYF
TRBV19,TRBJ2-1,CASKGTSGRYNEQFF
TRBV14,TRBJ2-1,CASNYRGENNEQFF
TRBV27,TRBJ2-7,CASSFRTGSYEQYF
TRBV4-3,TRBJ1-2,CASSQARTGIGRTF
TRBV28,TRBJ1-2,CATRSGGVPTNYGYTF
TRBV7-9,TRBJ2-7,CATQDATNYEQYF
TRBV12-5,TRBJ2-1,CASGLATRLAGPPSLYNEQFF
TRBV5-1,TRBJ2-1,CASSPLAGGKGEQFF
TRBV19,TRBJ2-1,CASSRTSGRSPAYNEQFF
TRBV28,TRBJ2-2,CASSLFSGTGGTTGELFF
TRBV5-4,TRBJ2-1,CASSLGGLAGNEQFF
TRBV19,TRBJ1-1,CASSTVPRDTEAFF